The clone carrying this T cell receptor (beta chain) is a singleton in its sample. Its antigen is as yet unknown. The sample belongs to a study of T cell responses to AZD1222 COVID-19 vaccine. Study conclusions and caveats: Once two AZD1222 doses were given, Spike-specific TCR breadth and depth went up.

Germline V gives CDR1 SGHNT, CDR2 YYREEE (reference sequence). The germline V and J ends were trimmed by 0 bases and 13 bases, with 23 bases remaining between them. The CDR3 consists of 17 residues. Profiled with immunoSEQ multiplex PCR; TCRdb holds only in-frame clones, not every one. Here the sample spans tens of thousands of clones, roughly nine tenths being singletons. Sequencing used peripheral blood, obtained 28 days after the second AZD1222 dose. The clonotype comes from an adult who received the AZD1222 COVID-19 vaccine. The gene calls are TRBV5-4 and TRBJ1-6; D call uncertain. CDR3 sequence reads: CASSLVRFGGRPVPLHF. DNA of the CDR3: TGTGCCAGCAGCTTGGTTCGATTCGGAGGGAGACCGGTTCCCCTCCACTTT.